A selection of T cell receptor beta chains follows, all from one sample in a study of vaccination and CD4 T cells after COVID-19. No antigen has been assigned to these receptors. TCRdb reanalysed the PCR reads using MiXCR and keeps one entry per CDR3 protein. The sample lists roughly 20,000 distinct CDR3 sequences, approximately 48% occurring once. The sequenced sample was CD4+ T cells from blood, cultured in vitro, obtained after SARS-CoV-2 vaccination. The source of these receptors is a human donor who had recovered from COVID-19. Both conserved end residues are part of each CDR3. The D gene is left open where the match is weak. Not all rows give a size; the values are once, few, many and, for expanded clones, a class.

clone_size: .
j_call: TRBJ2-1
v_call: TRBV6-2/TRBV6-3
d_call: .
cdr3_nt: TGTGCCAGCACTAAAGGGACGTCATACAATGAGCAGTTCTTC
cdr3_aa: CASTKGTSYNEQFF

clone_size: few
j_call: TRBJ1-5
v_call: TRBV2
d_call: .
cdr3_nt: TGTGCCAGCAGTGACGACTATACTCAGCCCCAGCATTTT
cdr3_aa: CASSDDYTQPQHF

clone_size: few
j_call: TRBJ2-1
v_call: TRBV7-2
d_call: .
cdr3_nt: TGTGCCAGCAGCGCCTTATCAGGGGGAGGCGGGCAGTTCTTC
cdr3_aa: CASSALSGGGGQFF

clone_size: .
j_call: TRBJ2-5
v_call: TRBV7-6
d_call: .
cdr3_nt: TGTGCCAGCAGCTTAAGTTTCCAAGAGACCCAGTACTTC
cdr3_aa: CASSLSFQETQYF

clone_size: .
j_call: TRBJ1-1
v_call: TRBV7-2
d_call: .
cdr3_nt: TGTGCCAGCAGCGGACGGGGGCAGGACACTGAAGCTTTCTTT
cdr3_aa: CASSGRGQDTEAFF

clone_size: once
j_call: TRBJ2-5
v_call: TRBV5-1
d_call: TRBD2
cdr3_nt: TGCGCCAGCAGCCTCTACAGCGGGGGTACTCAAGAGACCCAGTACTTC
cdr3_aa: CASSLYSGGTQETQYF

clone_size: .
j_call: TRBJ2-5
v_call: TRBV20-1
d_call: TRBD2
cdr3_nt: TGCAGTGCTAGAGACTTAGATTCTCCCGGGACTAGCGGGAGTAATCACGAGACCCAGTACTTC
cdr3_aa: CSARDLDSPGTSGSNHETQYF

clone_size: few
j_call: TRBJ1-2
v_call: TRBV2
d_call: .
cdr3_nt: TGTGCCAGCAGAGGGTCAGACTATGGCTACACCTTC
cdr3_aa: CASRGSDYGYTF

clone_size: few
j_call: TRBJ1-5
v_call: TRBV10-3
d_call: .
cdr3_nt: TGTGCCACCGAAGGAGAGGGCAATCAGCCCCAGCATTTT
cdr3_aa: CATEGEGNQPQHF

clone_size: .
j_call: TRBJ1-3
v_call: TRBV20-1
d_call: .
cdr3_nt: TGCAGTGCTAGTCCCTTTAGGGAGTCTGGAAACACCATATATTTT
cdr3_aa: CSASPFRESGNTIYF

clone_size: .
j_call: TRBJ1-1
v_call: TRBV28
d_call: .
cdr3_nt: TGTGCCAGCATCCCAAGTGGACAGTTGAACACTGAAGCTTTCTTT
cdr3_aa: CASIPSGQLNTEAFF

clone_size: .
j_call: TRBJ1-1
v_call: TRBV25-1
d_call: .
cdr3_nt: TGTGCCAGCAGCGCTCCCGGGATCGGGACTGAAGCTTTCTTT
cdr3_aa: CASSAPGIGTEAFF

clone_size: .
j_call: TRBJ2-7
v_call: TRBV4-3
d_call: .
cdr3_nt: TGCGCCAGCAGCCAAGAGGGTGGGAGCTACTACGAGCAGTACTTC
cdr3_aa: CASSQEGGSYYEQYF

clone_size: few
j_call: TRBJ1-3
v_call: TRBV6-2/TRBV6-3
d_call: .
cdr3_nt: TGTGCCAGCCGTACGAGCAGTGGAAACACCATATATTTT
cdr3_aa: CASRTSSGNTIYF

clone_size: .
j_call: TRBJ1-1
v_call: TRBV10-2
d_call: .
cdr3_nt: TGCGCCAGCATCCCTGGGACGGAGAACACTGAAGCTTTCTTT
cdr3_aa: CASIPGTENTEAFF

clone_size: once
j_call: TRBJ2-5
v_call: TRBV6-2/TRBV6-3
d_call: .
cdr3_nt: TGTGCCAGCAGCCACCAAGAGACCCAGTACTTC
cdr3_aa: CASSHQETQYF

clone_size: .
j_call: TRBJ2-7
v_call: TRBV7-7
d_call: .
cdr3_nt: TGTGCCAGCAGCTTAGGAAGGGGAGGCTCCGAGCAGTACTTC
cdr3_aa: CASSLGRGGSEQYF

clone_size: .
j_call: TRBJ1-6
v_call: TRBV11-2
d_call: .
cdr3_nt: TGTGCCAGCAGCTTAGTTGGTCAGGTTGTTTCACCCCTCCACTTT
cdr3_aa: CASSLVGQVVSPLHF

clone_size: few
j_call: TRBJ2-1
v_call: TRBV20-1
d_call: TRBD2
cdr3_nt: TGCAGTGGATTAGGGACTAGCGGGAATGAGCAGTTCTTC
cdr3_aa: CSGLGTSGNEQFF

clone_size: .
j_call: TRBJ2-4
v_call: TRBV4-2
d_call: .
cdr3_nt: TGTGCCAGCAGCCAAGACCAAGTTCTCTGGTTC
cdr3_aa: CASSQDQVLWF

clone_size: few
j_call: TRBJ1-2
v_call: TRBV6-1
d_call: .
cdr3_nt: TGTGCCAGCAGGGCCGAGGGGTATGGCTACACCTTC
cdr3_aa: CASRAEGYGYTF

clone_size: .
j_call: TRBJ2-5
v_call: TRBV24-1
d_call: TRBD2
cdr3_nt: TGTGCCACCAGTGATGACGGACTAGCGGGGCCGGGGGAGACCCAGTACTTC
cdr3_aa: CATSDDGLAGPGETQYF

clone_size: .
j_call: TRBJ2-5
v_call: TRBV5-1
d_call: .
cdr3_nt: TGCGCCAGCAGGGACAACCAAGGGACCCAGTACTTC
cdr3_aa: CASRDNQGTQYF

clone_size: few
j_call: TRBJ2-5
v_call: TRBV30
d_call: TRBD1
cdr3_nt: TGTGCCTGGAGTGTACGGTGGAAGGGGGCGGCGGAGACCCAGTACTTC
cdr3_aa: CAWSVRWKGAAETQYF